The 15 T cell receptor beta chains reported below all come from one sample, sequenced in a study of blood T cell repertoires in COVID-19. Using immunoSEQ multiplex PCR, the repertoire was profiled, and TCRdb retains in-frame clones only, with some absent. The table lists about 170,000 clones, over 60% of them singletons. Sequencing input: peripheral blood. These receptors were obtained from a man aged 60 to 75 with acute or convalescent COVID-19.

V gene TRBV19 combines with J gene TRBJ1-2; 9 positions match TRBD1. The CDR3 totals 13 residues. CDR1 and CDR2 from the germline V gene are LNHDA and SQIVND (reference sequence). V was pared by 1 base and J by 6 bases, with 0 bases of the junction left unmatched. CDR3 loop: CASSIGQGDGYTF. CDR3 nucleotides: TGTGCCAGTAGTATAGGACAGGGGGATGGCTACACCTTC.

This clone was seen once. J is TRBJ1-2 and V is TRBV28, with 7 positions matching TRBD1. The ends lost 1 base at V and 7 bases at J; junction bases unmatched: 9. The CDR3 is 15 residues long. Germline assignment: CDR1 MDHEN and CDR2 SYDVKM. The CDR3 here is CASSLLGRDSGGYTF. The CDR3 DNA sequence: TGTGCCAGCAGTTTATTAGGCCGGGACAGTGGTGGCTACACCTTC.

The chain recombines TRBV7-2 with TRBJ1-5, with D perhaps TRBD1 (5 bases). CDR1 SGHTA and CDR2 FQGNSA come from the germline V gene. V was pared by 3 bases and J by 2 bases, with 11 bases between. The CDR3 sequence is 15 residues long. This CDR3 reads CASSLGGNGNQPQHF. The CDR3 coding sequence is TGTGCCAGCAGCTTGGGGGGGAATGGCAATCAGCCCCAGCATTTT.

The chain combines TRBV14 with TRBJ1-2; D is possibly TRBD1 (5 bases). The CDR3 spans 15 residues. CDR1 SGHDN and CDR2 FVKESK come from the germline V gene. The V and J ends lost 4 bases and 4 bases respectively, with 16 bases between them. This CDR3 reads CASSPPGTQGYGYTF. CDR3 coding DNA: TGTGCCAGCAGCCCTCCCGGAACTCAGGGCTATGGCTACACCTTC. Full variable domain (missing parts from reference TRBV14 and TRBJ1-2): EAGVTQFPSHSVIEKGQTVTLRCDPISGHDNLYWYRRVMGKEIKFLLHFVKESKQDESGMPNNRFLAERTGGTYSTLKVQPAELEDSGVYFCASSPPGTQGYGYTFGSGTRLTVV.

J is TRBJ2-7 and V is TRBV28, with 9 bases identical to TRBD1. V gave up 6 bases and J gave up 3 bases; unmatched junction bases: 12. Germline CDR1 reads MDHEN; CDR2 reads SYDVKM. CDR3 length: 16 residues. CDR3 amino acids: CASRTPSPGQGYEQYF. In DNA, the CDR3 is TGTGCCAGCAGGACACCTTCACCGGGACAGGGCTACGAGCAGTACTTC.

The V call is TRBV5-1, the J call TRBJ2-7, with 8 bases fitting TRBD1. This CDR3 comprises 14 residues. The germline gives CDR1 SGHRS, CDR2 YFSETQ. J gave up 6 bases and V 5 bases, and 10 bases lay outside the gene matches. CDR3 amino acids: CASSLQDRAGEQYF. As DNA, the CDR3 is TGCGCCAGCAGTTTACAGGACAGGGCCGGCGAGCAGTACTTC. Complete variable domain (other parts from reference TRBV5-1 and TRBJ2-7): KAGVTQTPRYLIKTRGQQVTLSCSPISGHRSVSWYQQTPGQGLQFLFEYFSETQRNKGNFPGRFSGRQFSNSRSEMNVSTLELGDSALYLCASSLQDRAGEQYFGPGTRLTVT.

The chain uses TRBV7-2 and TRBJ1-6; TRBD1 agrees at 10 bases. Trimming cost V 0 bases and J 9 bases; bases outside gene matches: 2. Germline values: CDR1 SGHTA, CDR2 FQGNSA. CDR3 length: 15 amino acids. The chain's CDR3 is CASSLAGQGVSPLHF. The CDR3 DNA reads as TGTGCCAGCAGCTTAGCAGGACAGGGGGTTTCACCCCTCCACTTT.

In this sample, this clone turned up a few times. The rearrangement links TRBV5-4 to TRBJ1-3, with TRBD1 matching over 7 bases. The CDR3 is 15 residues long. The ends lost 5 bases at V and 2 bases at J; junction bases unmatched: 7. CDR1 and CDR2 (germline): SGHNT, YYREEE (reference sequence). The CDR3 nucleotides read TGTGCCAGCAGGTCGGGACAGATCCCTGGAAACACCATATATTTT. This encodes CASRSGQIPGNTIYF.

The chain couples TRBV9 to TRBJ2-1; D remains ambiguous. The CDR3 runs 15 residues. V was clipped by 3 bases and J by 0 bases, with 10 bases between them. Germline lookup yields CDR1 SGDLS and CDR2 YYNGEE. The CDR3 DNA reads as TGTGCCAGCAGCGGCTCGGGTAGCTCCTACAATGAGCAGTTCTTC. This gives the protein CASSGSGSSYNEQFF.

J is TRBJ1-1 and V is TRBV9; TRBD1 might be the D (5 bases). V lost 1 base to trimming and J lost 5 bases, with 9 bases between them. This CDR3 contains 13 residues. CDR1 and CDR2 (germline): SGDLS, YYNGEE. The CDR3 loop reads CASSVSGETEAFF. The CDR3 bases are TGTGCCAGCAGCGTATCGGGGGAAACTGAAGCTTTCTTT.

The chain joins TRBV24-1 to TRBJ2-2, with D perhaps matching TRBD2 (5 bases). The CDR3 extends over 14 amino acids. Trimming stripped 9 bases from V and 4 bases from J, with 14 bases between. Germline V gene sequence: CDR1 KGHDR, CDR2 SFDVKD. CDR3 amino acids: CATAVTAGTGELFF. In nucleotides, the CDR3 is TGTGCCACCGCGGTCACCGCGGGCACCGGGGAGCTGTTTTTT.

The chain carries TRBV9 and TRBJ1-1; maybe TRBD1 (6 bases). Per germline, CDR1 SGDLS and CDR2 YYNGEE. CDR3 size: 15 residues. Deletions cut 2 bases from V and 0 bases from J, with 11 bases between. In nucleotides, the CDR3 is TGTGCCAGCAGCGTCCATGGGGGCATGAACACTGAAGCTTTCTTT. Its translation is CASSVHGGMNTEAFF.

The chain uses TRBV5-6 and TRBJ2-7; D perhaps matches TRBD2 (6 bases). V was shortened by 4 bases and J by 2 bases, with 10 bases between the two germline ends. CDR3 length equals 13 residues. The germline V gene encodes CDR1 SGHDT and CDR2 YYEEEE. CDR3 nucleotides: TGTGCCAGCAGCCGGGGGACCACCTACGAGCAGTACTTC. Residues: CASSRGTTYEQYF.

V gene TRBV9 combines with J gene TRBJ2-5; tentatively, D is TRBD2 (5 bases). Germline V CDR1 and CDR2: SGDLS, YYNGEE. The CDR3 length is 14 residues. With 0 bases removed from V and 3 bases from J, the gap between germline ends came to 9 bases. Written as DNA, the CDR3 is TGTGCCAGCAGCGTAGGCGGGCGAGAAGAGACCCAGTACTTC. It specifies CASSVGGREETQYF.

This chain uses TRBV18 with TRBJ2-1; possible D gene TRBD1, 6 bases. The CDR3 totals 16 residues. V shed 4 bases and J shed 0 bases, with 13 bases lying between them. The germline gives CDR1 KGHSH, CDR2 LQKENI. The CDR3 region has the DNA TGTGCCAGCTCACGAAATCGGGACAACTCCTACAATGAGCAGTTCTTC. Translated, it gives CASSRNRDNSYNEQFF.